These 10 T cell receptor beta chains came from one sample sequenced in a study of blood T cell repertoires in COVID-19. Assay: immunoSEQ multiplex PCR; the TCRdb copy retains only in-frame clones and omits some. The sample lists about 77,000 clones; around 89% were seen once. The sequencing input was peripheral blood. Every receptor here comes from a woman aged 80 or over with acute or convalescent COVID-19.

CDR3 bases: TGTGCCAGCAGCTTGGGAGTCACTGAAGCTTTCTTT. It specifies CASSLGVTEAFF. V gene TRBV5-4 combines with J gene TRBJ1-1, with D unresolved. The CDR3 has 12 amino acids. V lost 0 bases, J lost 4 bases, and 4 bases lay in between. CDR1 and CDR2 from the germline V gene are SGHNT and YYREEE (reference sequence).

The J gene is TRBJ2-7, the V gene TRBV13, with D tentatively TRBD2 (6 bases). Per the germline V gene, CDR1 is PRHDT and CDR2 is FYEKMQ (reference sequence). V lost 4 bases and J 0 bases, leaving 13 bases between the germline ends. The CDR3 is 15 residues long. In DNA, the CDR3 is TGTGCCAGCAGCTATGGGCGGGGAATCTCCTACGAGCAGTACTTC. Translating it yields CASSYGRGISYEQYF.

The J gene is TRBJ2-1, the V gene TRBV5-4; 11 bases match TRBD2. The junction had 9 bases not matched to a gene; V was cut back by 4 bases and J by 0 bases. Looked up from germline, CDR1 is SGHNT and CDR2 is YYREEE (reference sequence). The CDR3 has 18 residues. Here the CDR3 reads CASSKGALAGVSYNEQFF. CDR3 DNA: TGTGCCAGCAGCAAAGGCGCACTAGCGGGGGTCTCCTACAATGAGCAGTTCTTC.

This clone was detected only a few times. The V call is TRBV6-5, the J call TRBJ2-5; 10 bases fit TRBD2. Trimming at V came to 5 bases and at J to 4 bases, leaving 4 bases not matched to a gene. The CDR3 totals 14 residues. CDR1 is MNHEY and CDR2 is SVGAGI in the germline V gene. In DNA form, the CDR3 reads TGTGCCAGCAGTAGCGGGGGGGCCGGAGAGACCCAGTACTTC. Translated, it gives CASSSGGAGETQYF.

The chain joins TRBV5-1 to TRBJ2-7; TRBD2 matches 7 bases. Germline values: CDR1 SGHRS, CDR2 YFSETQ. With 4 bases clipped from V and 5 bases from J, the junction kept 9 bases outside the gene matches. CDR3 length: 14 amino acids. The CDR3 loop reads CASSPSGGGNEQYF. In DNA, the CDR3 is TGCGCCAGCAGCCCCTCGGGGGGAGGAAACGAGCAGTACTTC.

The chain uses TRBV19 and TRBJ2-2; TRBD2 might be the D (6 bases). The germline CDR1 and CDR2 sequences are LNHDA and SQIVND (reference sequence). Trimming removed 2 bases from V and 3 bases from J, with 10 bases in between. This CDR3 has 15 amino acids. This chain's CDR3 is CASSITGLYTGELFF. The CDR3 DNA sequence: TGTGCCAGTAGTATAACGGGACTCTACACCGGGGAGCTGTTTTTT.

The chain joins TRBV7-8 to TRBJ2-1, with D perhaps TRBD2 (5 bases). Looked up from germline, CDR1 is SGHVS and CDR2 is FQNEAQ. The V end lost 1 base, the J end lost 7 bases, and 5 bases lay between the germline ends. This CDR3 contains 12 residues. For the CDR3, the DNA is TGTGCCAGCAGCTTAGAGCGGAATGAGCAGTTCTTC. Translated, it gives CASSLERNEQFF.

The chain recombines TRBV14 with TRBJ2-1; 7 positions match TRBD1. The CDR3 consists of 15 residues. V shed 4 bases and J 3 bases; nucleotides not matched to a gene: 6. Germline V lookup: CDR1 SGHDN, CDR2 FVKESK. The DNA of the CDR3 is TGTGCCAGCAGCCGGCAACAGGGGAACTACAATGAGCAGTTCTTC. Its translation is CASSRQQGNYNEQFF.

V usage is TRBV12-3 or TRBV12-4 and J usage is TRBJ2-7, with a possible D match to TRBD1 (6 bases). Trimming stripped 6 bases from V and 0 bases from J, with 9 bases between. CDR3 length: 13 amino acids. The CDR3 nucleotides read TGTGCCAGCAGACCCAGGGGCTCCTACGAGCAGTACTTC. This codes for CASRPRGSYEQYF.

The chain couples TRBV7-9 to TRBJ2-2; 12 nucleotides line up with TRBD2. Germline V gene data show CDR1 as SEHNR and CDR2 as FQNEAQ (reference sequence). J gave up 5 bases and V 4 bases, and 14 bases lay outside the gene matches. The CDR3 is made up of 19 amino acids. The CDR3 loop reads CASSSRLAGVPMGTGELFF. DNA of the CDR3: TGTGCCAGCAGCTCCCGACTAGCGGGGGTCCCAATGGGGACCGGGGAGCTGTTTTTT. The whole variable domain, remainder taken from reference TRBV7-9 and TRBJ2-2, is DTGVSQNPRHKITKRGQNVTFRCDPISEHNRLYWYRQTLGQGPEFLTYFQNEAQLEKSRLLSDRFSAERPKGSFSTLEIQRTEQGDSAMYLCASSSRLAGVPMGTGELFFGEGSRLTVL.